This T cell receptor (beta chain) derives from a study of blood T cell repertoires in COVID-19. Study as a whole: From T cells, B-cell-depleted T cells, or PBMCs came the material, which was cDNA or gDNA.

Data came from immunoSEQ multiplex PCR; TCRdb stores just in-frame clones and leaves some out. The sample records over 75,000 clones, more than 85% being singletons. Germline CDR1 KGHSH, CDR2 LQKENI. The J segment lost 1 base and the V segment lost 3 bases, leaving 2 bases of the junction unmatched. The CDR3 runs 16 residues. The receptor was isolated from a human donor with active COVID-19. The donor label of this sample is uncertain. What was sequenced was peripheral blood. The J gene is TRBJ2-5, the V gene TRBV18; 13 bases are shared with TRBD2. CDR3 sequence (DNA): TGTGCCAGCTCACCTCGACTAGCGGGGGGCCAAGAGACCCAGTACTTC. It encodes CASSPRLAGGQETQYF.